These 25 T cell receptor beta chains share one sample of origin, sequenced in a study of CD8+ T cells in alopecia areata. Treatment defined: oral pan-JAK inhibitor, 5-10 mg twice daily. Sequencing used cDNA as its template, made by extracting RNA and reverse transcribing it. Repertoires were generated with immunoSEQ multiplex PCR, while TCRdb's copy carries only in-frame clones and drops some. The data hold under 250,000 clones, with around three fifths observed a single time. The material was CD4+ T cells sorted from blood, obtained at week 4, from a patient treated with tofacitinib. Every receptor here comes from a human donor with alopecia areata.

The genes are TRBV7-2 and TRBJ2-7; the match to TRBD1 covers 9 bases. CDR3 length equals 16 residues. The germline CDR1 and CDR2 sequences are SGHTA and FQGNSA. V dropped 1 base and J dropped 1; count of bases not matched to a gene: 5. CDR3 sequence reads: CASSLEAGTGSYEQYF. DNA for the CDR3: TGTGCCAGCAGCTTAGAGGCCGGGACAGGGTCCTACGAGCAGTACTTC. The whole variable domain, filled in from reference TRBV7-2 and TRBJ2-7, reads GAGVSQSPSNKVTEKGKDVELRCDPISGHTALYWYRQSLGQGLEFLIYFQGNSAPDKSGLPSDRFSAERTGGSVSTLTIQRTQQEDSAVYLCASSLEAGTGSYEQYFGPGTRLTVT.

The table lists this clone with a few counts. The chain links TRBV29-1 to TRBJ2-2, with 7 bases identical to TRBD1. The ends lost 6 bases at V and 2 bases at J; junction bases unmatched: 15. The CDR3 extends over 17 amino acids. CDR1 is SQVTM and CDR2 is ANQGSEA in the germline V gene. The CDR3 region has the DNA TGCAGCGTGCTTAGGACAGGTCTCTCTTTCAACACCGGGGAGCTGTTTTTT. Encoded protein: CSVLRTGLSFNTGELFF.

This clone was seen only a few times. The chain couples TRBV25-1 to TRBJ1-6; 8 nucleotides agree with TRBD1. Germline assignment: CDR1 MGHDK and CDR2 SYGVNS. After removal of 4 bases from V and 8 bases from J, the junction contained 1 base not matched to a gene. The CDR3 is made up of 13 amino acids. The CDR3 spells CASSATGDSPLHF. In DNA, the CDR3 is TGTGCCAGCAGTGCGACAGGGGATTCACCCCTCCACTTT.

This clone has only one observation. The chain has TRBV4-3 and TRBJ1-6; D is unresolved. The CDR3 contains 16 residues. The V gene lost 3 bases and the J gene lost 7 bases, with 16 bases spanning the gap. From germline, CDR1 is LGHNA and CDR2 YSLEER. CDR3 region: CASSQKQNGGNSPLHF. The DNA of the CDR3 is TGCGCCAGCAGCCAGAAGCAGAACGGAGGCAATTCACCCCTCCACTTT.

This sequence joins TRBV2 and TRBJ2-7; 9 bases are shared with TRBD1. The V segment lost 9 bases and the J segment 4 bases; nucleotides outside the gene matches: 4. Germline V gene lookup returns CDR1 SNHLY and CDR2 FYNNEI. The CDR3 is 12 residues long. CDR3 sequence reads: CARQGATYEQYF. CDR3 nucleotide sequence: TGTGCCAGACAGGGGGCGACGTACGAGCAGTACTTC.

The rearrangement links TRBV6-6 to TRBJ1-1; D gene unclear. This CDR3 spans 14 amino acids. CDR1 and CDR2 from the germline V gene are MNHNY and SVGAGI (reference sequence). V shed 2 bases and J shed 0 bases, with 7 bases lying between them. CDR3 region: CASSYSLMNTEAFF. CDR3 DNA: TGTGCCAGCAGTTACAGTTTAATGAACACTGAAGCTTTCTTT.

The chain combines TRBV2 with TRBJ1-1; 11 nucleotides line up with TRBD1. With V trimmed by 6 bases and J by 4 bases, 7 bases remained unmatched. The germline gives CDR1 SNHLY, CDR2 FYNNEI. This CDR3 contains 15 residues. CDR3: CASSERTGGFTEAFF. CDR3 DNA sequence: TGTGCCAGCAGCGAAAGGACAGGGGGCTTCACTGAAGCTTTCTTT.

The V and J genes are TRBV5-1 and TRBJ1-1, with a weak D call TRBD1 (6 bases). Per germline, CDR1 SGHRS and CDR2 YFSETQ. The V and J ends lost 3 bases and 1 base respectively, with 10 bases between them. CDR3 length: 14 residues. This CDR3 is CASSSGQQNTEAFF. Written as DNA, the CDR3 is TGCGCCAGCAGCTCGGGACAACAGAACACTGAAGCTTTCTTT.

This chain links TRBV9 with TRBJ1-2, with 7 bases aligning to TRBD1. With V trimmed by 5 bases and J by 9 bases, 7 bases remained unmatched. Germline V gene sequence: CDR1 SGDLS, CDR2 YYNGEE. The CDR3 is 12 amino acids. The CDR3 is CASRGDSYSYTF. The CDR3 DNA follows: TGTGCCAGCAGAGGGGACAGTTATAGCTACACCTTC.

This sequence joins TRBV30 and TRBJ1-3, with D tentatively TRBD1 (5 bases). The CDR3 is 14 amino acids. In germline, CDR1 is GTSNPN, CDR2 SVGIG (reference sequence). V was shortened by 0 bases and J by 4 bases, with 10 bases between the two germline ends. This CDR3 reads CAWSVGTPGNTIYF. CDR3 coding DNA: TGTGCCTGGAGTGTTGGGACTCCAGGAAACACCATATATTTT.

The chain links TRBV29-1 to TRBJ2-2; no firm D call. CDR1 is SQVTM, CDR2 ANQGSEA, per germline. V was pared by 4 bases and J by 1 base, with 4 bases between. The CDR3 runs 12 residues. The DNA of the CDR3 is TGCAGCGTTGGGGAGAACACCGGGGAGCTGTTTTTT. This translates into CSVGENTGELFF.

The V call is TRBV6-6, the J call TRBJ2-7; D gene uncertain. The CDR3 covers 12 residues. Germline V gene data show CDR1 as MNHNY and CDR2 as SVGAGI (reference sequence). V was pared by 5 bases and J by 2 bases, with 7 bases between. The CDR3 sequence is CASSHGTYEQYF. CDR3 DNA: TGTGCCAGCAGTCACGGAACCTACGAGCAGTACTTC.

This clone was recorded a few times. V gene TRBV4-1 combines with J gene TRBJ1-1; TRBD1 matches at 9 bases. The trim removed 0 bases at V and 4 bases at J, leaving 3 bases unmatched. Germline-derived CDR1 and CDR2 are MGHRA and YSYEKL. The CDR3 covers 15 residues. CDR3 coding DNA: TGCGCCAGCAGCCAAGAGACAGGGGGTTTCACTGAAGCTTTCTTT. This codes for CASSQETGGFTEAFF.

J is TRBJ2-5 and V is TRBV4-3, with a weak D call TRBD2 (6 bases). CDR1 and CDR2 (germline): LGHNA, YSLEER. The CDR3 sequence is 13 residues long. The germline V and J ends were trimmed by 5 bases and 1 base, with 8 bases remaining between them. CDR3 DNA: TGCGCCAGCAGCTCGGGACTCCAAGAGACCCAGTACTTC. Residues: CASSSGLQETQYF.

This chain links TRBV4-3 with TRBJ1-1, with 11 bases lining up with TRBD1. Germline loops: CDR1 LGHNA, CDR2 YSLEER. The CDR3 sequence is 16 residues long. J lost 3 bases, V lost 1 base, and 4 bases had no gene match. Here the CDR3 DNA reads TGCGCCAGCAGCCAAGGGACAGGGGGCTTGGACACTGAAGCTTTCTTT. This sequence encodes CASSQGTGGLDTEAFF.

V usage is TRBV15 and J usage is TRBJ2-1; D is perhaps TRBD1 or TRBD2 (5 bases each). Trimming left V 0 bases short and J 4 bases short, with 13 bases between. The CDR3 is 16 residues long. Germline CDR1 reads LNHNV; CDR2 reads YYDKDF (reference sequence). DNA for the CDR3: TGTGCCACCAGCAGAGATCTGGGGGTTGGGTACAATGAGCAGTTCTTC. Its translation is CATSRDLGVGYNEQFF.

J is TRBJ2-7 and V is TRBV11-3; TRBD2 aligns across 12 bases. The J segment lost 3 bases and the V segment lost 4 bases, leaving 4 bases of the junction unmatched. The length of the CDR3 is 15 residues. The V gene's germline CDR1 is SGHNT and CDR2 YENEEA. The CDR3 reads CASSSGLAGRYEQYF. As DNA, the CDR3 is TGTGCCAGCAGCTCCGGACTAGCGGGGCGCTACGAGCAGTACTTC.

The chain couples TRBV20-1 to TRBJ2-7, with D unresolved. Germline CDR1 DFQATT, CDR2 SNEGSKA (reference sequence). Trimming stripped 7 bases from V and 7 bases from J, with 8 bases between. The CDR3 length is 9 residues. The DNA for the CDR3 is TGCAGTGTTGGACCGGAGCAGTACTTC. The encoded protein is CSVGPEQYF.

This clone showed up just a few times. This chain joins TRBV29-1 and TRBJ2-1; TRBD1 matches 9 bases. This CDR3 region has 13 residues. Germline lookup yields CDR1 SQVTM and CDR2 ANQGSEA. The V segment lost 7 bases and the J segment 2 bases; nucleotides outside the gene matches: 3. CDR3 region: CSAGTGTYNEQFF. The CDR3 DNA reads TGCAGCGCCGGGACAGGGACCTACAATGAGCAGTTCTTC.

The chain's CDR3 is CASSTRWGNQPQHF. The CDR3 DNA sequence: TGTGCCAGCAGCACGAGGTGGGGCAATCAGCCCCAGCATTTT. The V call is TRBV27, the J call TRBJ1-5; no definite D call. This CDR3 region has 14 residues. Per germline, CDR1 MNHEY and CDR2 SMNVEV (reference sequence). The V end lost 6 bases, the J end lost 2 bases, and 11 bases lay between the germline ends.

This chain joins TRBV25-1 and TRBJ2-7; D uncertain. Per germline, CDR1 MGHDK and CDR2 SYGVNS. Trimming took off 2 bases at V and 1 base at J, with 6 bases between the two ends. CDR3 length: 13 residues. The CDR3 here is CASSEPTSYEQYF. The CDR3, as DNA: TGTGCCAGCAGTGAACCCACGTCCTACGAGCAGTACTTC.

The chain recombines TRBV29-1 with TRBJ2-1; 10 nucleotides agree with TRBD1. Germline lookup yields CDR1 SQVTM and CDR2 ANQGSEA. With 6 bases clipped from V and 8 bases from J, the junction kept 10 bases outside the gene matches. This CDR3 has 14 amino acids. CDR3 DNA: TGCAGCGTCAATGGACAGGGGGTTACCGATGAGCAGTTCTTC. It codes for CSVNGQGVTDEQFF.

This sequence joins TRBV7-2 and TRBJ2-7, with D unresolved. This CDR3 has 12 residues. V lost 0 bases and J 6 bases, leaving 6 bases between the germline ends. Germline-derived CDR1 and CDR2 are SGHTA and FQGNSA. The CDR3 DNA follows: TGTGCCAGCAGCTTAGCCTTAACCGAGCAGTACTTC. This codes for CASSLALTEQYF.

This chain connects TRBV2 to TRBJ2-5; D is uncertain. V was cut by 2 bases and J by 1 base, with 11 bases left in between. This CDR3 is 15 amino acids long. Germline V gene data show CDR1 as SNHLY and CDR2 as FYNNEI. For the CDR3, the DNA is TGTGCCAGCAGTGAATTTTGGCAGGTCCAAGAGACCCAGTACTTC. This encodes CASSEFWQVQETQYF.

This clone came up a few times. The chain employs TRBV4-3 and TRBJ1-3; the D gene is possibly TRBD1 (6 bases). V was shortened by 4 bases and J by 14 bases, with 21 bases between the two germline ends. This CDR3 has 14 amino acids. In germline, CDR1 is LGHNA, CDR2 YSLEER. The CDR3 reads CASSPGQPGQGVYF. The CDR3, as DNA: TGCGCCAGCAGCCCGGGACAACCTGGCCAAGGGGTATATTTT.